One sample yielded the 5 T cell receptor beta chains listed below, sequenced in a study of blood T cell repertoires in COVID-19. The repertoire was sequenced with immunoSEQ multiplex PCR; TCRdb's copy has only in-frame clones and lacks some. The repertoire holds 90,000 or so clones, with more than 70% as singletons. The sequenced sample was peripheral blood. These receptors all stem from a woman aged 80 or over with acute or convalescent COVID-19.

The chain couples TRBV15 to TRBJ1-3; TRBD1 matches 8 bases. With V trimmed by 6 bases and J by 4 bases, 8 bases remained unmatched. This CDR3 is 15 amino acids long. Germline V gene sequence: CDR1 LNHNV, CDR2 YYDKDF (reference sequence). The CDR3 DNA reads TGTGCCACCAGATTCGACAGGGGTTCCGGAAACACCATATATTTT. Its protein product is CATRFDRGSGNTIYF.

This clone ranks as medium-sized. V and J are TRBV7-2 and TRBJ1-2, with D possibly being TRBD1 (5 bases). V was cut by 2 bases and J by 8 bases, with 12 bases left in between. Germline CDR1 reads SGHTA; CDR2 reads FQGNSA. The CDR3 length is 13 residues. The CDR3 region has the DNA TGTGCCAGCAGCTTAAACGGGGGAGCGGGCTACACCTTC. Its translation: CASSLNGGAGYTF. Combining the CDR3 with reference TRBV7-2 and TRBJ1-2 gives the whole variable domain GAGVSQSPSNKVTEKGKDVELRCDPISGHTALYWYRQSLGQGLEFLIYFQGNSAPDKSGLPSDRFSAERTGGSVSTLTIQRTQQEDSAVYLCASSLNGGAGYTFGSGTRLTVV.

The V gene is TRBV19, the J gene TRBJ1-1; no reliable D call. The CDR3 runs to 13 residues. Per germline, CDR1 LNHDA and CDR2 SQIVND (reference sequence). V was clipped by 1 base and J by 1 base, with 4 bases between them. The CDR3 spells CASSIGANTEAFF. In DNA, the CDR3 is TGTGCCAGTAGTATAGGGGCGAACACTGAAGCTTTCTTT.

This clone was counted a few times. The chain employs TRBV19 and TRBJ1-5, with 10 bases matching TRBD1. The germline CDR1 and CDR2 sequences are LNHDA and SQIVND (reference sequence). There are 19 residues in the CDR3. Trimming removed 7 bases from V and 3 bases from J; junction bases left unmatched: 18. CDR3 amino acids: CASTPPGDRGPTTNQPQHF. In DNA, the CDR3 is TGTGCCAGTACCCCCCCGGGGGACAGGGGTCCAACCACCAATCAGCCCCAGCATTTT.

The chain is built from TRBV14 and TRBJ1-5; D gene uncertain. Germline CDR1 SGHDN, CDR2 FVKESK. This CDR3 comprises 13 residues. V was shortened by 6 bases and J by 6 bases, with 12 bases between the two germline ends. CDR3 amino acids: CASSAIVGQPQHF. In nucleotides, the CDR3 is TGTGCCAGCAGTGCTATAGTTGGTCAGCCCCAGCATTTT.